This T cell receptor (beta chain) was identified during a study of identical twins. Study-wide findings and caveats: The abundant beta clonotypes from cord blood had fewer insertions, and memory repertoires had none of this.

TCRdb itself ran the 5' RACE reads through MiXCR, one entry per CDR3 protein. The sample yields approximately 500,000 distinct CDR3 sequences, 24% seen once. Comment on this clonotype: Its antigen is undetermined.

This sample was shared with a second study, whose subject was T cells expressing NK-cell markers. From that report: In about 6 donors, dominant CD3+CD56+NKG2C+ clonotypes ranked among the top 10 CD8+ clonotypes.

The TCR comes from a woman aged 18-35 years in good health. The specimen sequenced was CD4+ T cells sorted from blood.

This CDR3 is CSAVRGMGETQYF. The CDR3 DNA reads TGCAGTGCGGTGCGGGGGATGGGGGAGACCCAGTACTTC. The chain couples TRBV20-1 to TRBJ2-5; 7 nucleotides line up with TRBD2. The CDR3 totals 13 residues. The junction had 9 bases not matched to a gene; V was cut back by 6 bases and J by 5 bases. CDR1 and CDR2 from the germline V gene are DFQATT and SNEGSKA (reference sequence).